Sequencing of this TCR beta chain was carried out in a study of T-cell memory formation after mild COVID-19. Turning to the study itself: Largely donor-specific TCR clusters were found. Study-level findings and limits: Clones shrinking from day 15 to 85 showed even CD4/CD8 mixes; later expanders tilted CD4+. The main location of contracting CD4+ clones was CM and EM, and that of contracting CD8+ clones was EMRA.

cDNA libraries for TCR alpha and TCR beta, carrying sample barcodes and UMIs, came from 5'RACE with constant-segment primers. TCRdb itself ran the 5' RACE reads through MiXCR, one entry per CDR3 protein. The sample holds over 300,000 distinct CDR3 sequences, 20% to 25% seen once. The germline CDR1 and CDR2 sequences are MDHEN and SYDVKM. The CDR3 runs 11 residues. V dropped 4 bases and J dropped 8 bases, with 5 bases sitting between them. This clonotype was seen a handful of times. Its antigen is still unknown. This clonotype was sampled from a man aged 18 to 30 who had mild COVID-19 (a few samples of this study predate the infection). Cell type and time point are not known. The specimen was PBMCs or a T cell subset sorted from them (not recorded which). The chain recombines TRBV28 with TRBJ2-2; no clear D. CDR3 nucleotide sequence: TGTGCCAGCAGTTACGAGGGGGAGCTGTTTTTT. Translated: CASSYEGELFF.